The T cell receptor (beta chain) under discussion was sequenced for a study of cytomegalovirus exposure and HLA in healthy donors. Germline V gene lookup returns CDR1 SQVTM and CDR2 ANQGSEA. The CDR3 length is 14 residues. The V and J ends lost 4 bases and 4 bases, in that order; junction bases with no gene match: 6. Findings of the study overall: In a later analysis, productive TCRs from donors in an Asian-associated ancestry cluster reportedly carried fewer N-insertions than the cohort mean. Later on, analysis showed that most CMV-associated TCR beta chains appeared to be HLA-restricted. Some segments of the V type, notably TRBV6-2 and TRBV6-3, were excluded as indistinguishable.

To note about this clone: Its target is not known.

PCR involved 60 Vbeta and 13 Jbeta primers. Libraries were prepared by immunoSEQ multiplex PCR; TCRdb keeps only in-frame clonotypes and omits some of them. The sample includes about 51,000 clones. Sequencing was carried out using PBMCs. V is TRBV29-1 and J is TRBJ2-1, with 8 nucleotides matching TRBD2. This sequence originates from a female donor in good health and CMV-seronegative. The CDR3, as DNA: TGCAGCGTTGGCGTGTCTAGCGGGTACAATGAGCAGTTCTTC. Residues: CSVGVSSGYNEQFF.